These 16 T cell receptor beta chains were sequenced from one sample in a study of early T cells in non-severe SARS-CoV-2 infection. TCRdb reanalysed the 5' RACE reads using MiXCR and keeps one entry per CDR3 protein. The data contain about 100,000 distinct CDR3 sequences, 9.5% to 13% of them seen just once; the ten biggest clones take up around 3%. Sequenced sample: whole blood. The receptors here all came from an adult who was a healthcare worker with PCR-confirmed SARS-CoV-2 infection or an uninfected control (not recorded which).

This clonotype was counted between two and nine times. CDR3 amino acids: CASTSYGTGWTEAFF. The CDR3 nucleotides are TGTGCCAGCACCTCATACGGGACAGGGTGGACTGAAGCTTTCTTT. V is TRBV5-4 and J is TRBJ1-1, with 9 bases identical to TRBD1. Per germline, CDR1 SGHNT and CDR2 YYREEE (reference sequence). The V gene end was trimmed by 6 bases and the J gene end by 5 bases; junction bases not matched to a gene: 11. The CDR3 has 15 amino acids.

This clonotype was seen many times. The DNA for the CDR3 is TGTGCCAGCAGCGGACAGGGAGAGTATGGCTACACCTTC. Protein: CASSGQGEYGYTF. The chain links TRBV11-3 to TRBJ1-2; TRBD1 matches 8 bases. Germline V lookup: CDR1 SGHNT, CDR2 YENEEA. The CDR3 loop spans 13 amino acids. V dropped 5 bases and J dropped 5; count of bases not matched to a gene: 4.

The J gene is TRBJ2-3, the V gene TRBV12-3 or TRBV12-4; no clear D. The CDR3 sequence is 12 residues long. V lost 3 bases to trimming and J lost 6 bases, with 7 bases between them. This chain's CDR3 is CASSFGPDTQYF. The DNA of the CDR3 is TGTGCCAGCAGTTTTGGGCCGGATACGCAGTATTTT.

This clonotype was seen many times. The chain carries TRBV20-1 and TRBJ1-5; D may be TRBD1 (6 bases). The CDR3 spans 15 residues. V was trimmed by 5 bases and J by 5 bases, leaving 19 bases between them. Germline-derived CDR1 and CDR2 are DFQATT and SNEGSKA (reference sequence). The CDR3 sequence: CSAYYAGDRHQPQHF. DNA for the CDR3: TGCAGTGCTTACTACGCAGGGGACCGACATCAGCCCCAGCATTTT.

This clonotype was seen repeatedly, ten times or more. This chain uses TRBV24-1 with TRBJ2-1; possibly TRBD1 or TRBD2 for D (6 bases each). V was trimmed by 4 bases and J by 8 bases, leaving 20 bases between them. The CDR3 consists of 16 residues. CDR1 KGHDR and CDR2 SFDVKD come from the germline V gene. The CDR3 DNA sequence: TGTGCCACCAGTGACCCCGGCTCGGGGGCGGTCTATGAGCAGTTCTTC. The encoded protein is CATSDPGSGAVYEQFF.

The chain combines TRBV14 with TRBJ2-1; no clear D gene. CDR1 and CDR2 from the germline V gene are SGHDN and FVKESK. Trimming took off 1 base at V and 12 bases at J, with 10 bases between the two ends. The CDR3 length is 12 residues. The CDR3 protein is CASSQGGVRQFF. The CDR3 DNA is TGTGCCAGCAGCCAAGGTGGAGTCCGGCAGTTCTTC.

The V call is TRBV20-1, the J call TRBJ1-5; 9 bases line up with TRBD1. The CDR3 sequence is 14 residues long. Losses at the gene ends were 3 bases for V and 3 bases for J; bases not matched to a gene: 3. Germline V CDR1 and CDR2: DFQATT, SNEGSKA (reference sequence). The CDR3 DNA reads TGCAGTGCTAGGACAGGGGGTACCAATCAGCCCCAGCATTTT. Amino acid sequence: CSARTGGTNQPQHF.

This clonotype has at least ten counts. The chain links TRBV7-3 to TRBJ2-1, with 7 bases that match TRBD2. This CDR3 has 14 residues. V lost 2 bases and J lost 5; bases outside the gene matches: 3. Germline lookup yields CDR1 SGHTA and CDR2 FQGTGA. The CDR3 spells CASSLASGNNEQFF. The CDR3, as DNA: TGTGCCAGCAGCTTAGCTAGCGGAAACAATGAGCAGTTCTTC.

The rearrangement links TRBV11-2 to TRBJ1-2; a weak D match, TRBD1 (5 bases). Trimming removed 3 bases from V and 2 bases from J, with 10 bases in between. The V gene's germline CDR1 is SGHAT and CDR2 FQNNGV. This CDR3 contains 14 residues. The CDR3 loop is CASSFVDRNYGYTF. CDR3 sequence (DNA): TGTGCCAGCAGCTTTGTTGACAGAAACTATGGCTACACCTTC.

The J gene is TRBJ2-7, the V gene TRBV12-5; D may be TRBD2 (6 bases). This CDR3 has 16 amino acids. CDR1 and CDR2 (germline): LGHNT, FRNRAP. Trimming took 4 bases from V and 5 from J, leaving 21 bases between them. The CDR3 here is CASGSPMEGTNDEQYF. CDR3 nucleotides: TGTGCTAGTGGTTCCCCCATGGAGGGAACGAATGACGAGCAGTACTTC.

The chain has TRBV4-2 and TRBJ1-4; a possible D gene is TRBD1 (5 bases). The V and J ends lost 3 bases and 8 bases respectively, with 16 bases between them. Per germline, CDR1 LGHNA and CDR2 YNFKEQ. The CDR3 has 15 amino acids. The CDR3 DNA follows: TGTGCCAGCAGCCAGACAGCCGTACCAGAGGAAAAACTGTTTTTT. The encoded protein is CASSQTAVPEEKLFF.

This clonotype has more than one count but fewer than ten. CDR3 sequence (DNA): TGCAGCGCCTCAGGCGGTACCCTACGGGAGCAGTACTTC. Translated, it gives CSASGGTLREQYF. The chain combines TRBV29-1 with TRBJ2-7; D gene uncertain. V dropped 7 bases and J dropped 7 bases, with 20 bases sitting between them. This CDR3 has 13 residues. Germline CDR1 and CDR2: SQVTM and ANQGSEA.

This clonotype was counted many times. The chain combines TRBV6-1 with TRBJ2-3, with TRBD2 matching 14 bases. This CDR3 spans 18 amino acids. Germline V gene data show CDR1 as MNHNS and CDR2 as SASEGT. After removal of 4 bases from V and 5 bases from J, the junction contained 11 bases not matched to a gene. The CDR3 bases are TGTGCCAGCAGTGCCCCGGGACTAGCGGGAGTAGGAAAAGATACGCAGTATTTT. Its translation is CASSAPGLAGVGKDTQYF.

This clonotype occurred many times. The chain combines TRBV20-1 with TRBJ2-2; D is ambiguous. Germline assignment: CDR1 DFQATT and CDR2 SNEGSKA (reference sequence). Trimming removed 1 base from V and 0 bases from J, with 6 bases in between. The CDR3 totals 14 residues. DNA for the CDR3: TGCAGTGCTAGAGGACTTACGAACACCGGGGAGCTGTTTTTT. It codes for CSARGLTNTGELFF.

The chain joins TRBV9 to TRBJ1-2; D remains ambiguous. In germline, CDR1 is SGDLS, CDR2 YYNGEE. CDR3 size: 13 residues. V lost 0 bases and J 1 base, leaving 4 bases between the germline ends. Here the CDR3 reads CASSVALNYGYTF. For the CDR3, the DNA is TGTGCCAGCAGCGTAGCCCTTAACTATGGCTACACCTTC.

In its sample, this clonotype was seen a few times. The chain is built from TRBV30 and TRBJ2-7; D is unclear. The CDR3 is 12 amino acids. V lost 2 bases and J 2 bases, leaving 7 bases between the germline ends. CDR1 is GTSNPN, CDR2 SVGIG, per germline (reference sequence). CDR3 nucleotides: TGTGCCTGGAGTAGGAAGGCCTACGAGCAGTACTTC. Translated: CAWSRKAYEQYF.